This passage covers 20 T cell receptor beta chains from one sample sequenced in a study of T cells in Graves' hyperthyroidism and ophthalmopathy. Template material for amplifying TCR beta CDR3 regions consisted of RNA transcripts. TCR CDR3 regions were first amplified by RT-PCR with HTBI primers. One entry per CDR3 protein, called by TCRdb with MiXCR from the multiplex PCR reads. In the table there are more than 650,000 distinct CDR3 sequences, approximately 14% of which are singletons. Sequencing input: blood. The receptors were gathered from a young woman with Graves' hyperthyroidism.

Ten or more counts support this clonotype. This rearrangement joins TRBV3-1 to TRBJ2-7, with D perhaps being TRBD1 or TRBD2 (5 bases each). The CDR3 is made up of 15 amino acids. Trimming pared 3 bases from V and 2 bases from J, leaving 14 bases between. The germline V gene encodes CDR1 LGHDT and CDR2 YNNKEL (reference sequence). The CDR3: CASSHTGPGTYEQYF. The CDR3, as DNA: TGTGCCAGCAGCCATACGGGGCCAGGGACCTACGAGCAGTACTTC.

This clonotype showed up many times. The chain combines TRBV7-8 with TRBJ2-4, with unresolved D. Germline V gives CDR1 SGHVS, CDR2 FQNEAQ. Trimming left V 1 base short and J 1 base short, with 11 bases between. The CDR3 runs to 16 residues. The DNA of the CDR3 is TGTGCCAGCAGCTTAGGGACCCAAAAGGCCAAAAACATTCAGTACTTC. It yields the protein CASSLGTQKAKNIQYF. Combining the CDR3 with reference TRBV7-8 and TRBJ2-4 gives the whole variable domain GAGVSQSPRYKVAKRGQDVALRCDPISGHVSLFWYQQALGQGPEFLTYFQNEAQLDKSGLPSDRFFAERPEGSVSTLKIQRTQQEDSAVYLCASSLGTQKAKNIQYFGAGTRLSVL.

This clonotype was observed a few times. The chain employs TRBV11-2 and TRBJ2-3, with a possible D match to TRBD2 (6 bases). Germline V gene data show CDR1 as SGHAT and CDR2 as FQNNGV. The V end lost 8 bases, the J end lost 0 bases, and 21 bases lay between the germline ends. The CDR3 length is 17 residues. DNA for the CDR3: TGTGCCAGCCAAACCCGGGAGAAGTCGACTAGCACAGATACGCAGTATTTT. This sequence encodes CASQTREKSTSTDTQYF.

This chain connects TRBV20-1 to TRBJ2-5; the match to TRBD1 covers 7 bases. Looked up from germline, CDR1 is DFQATT and CDR2 is SNEGSKA (reference sequence). The CDR3 totals 13 residues. The V gene end was trimmed by 6 bases and the J gene end by 5 bases; junction bases not matched to a gene: 9. DNA for the CDR3: TGCAGTGCCAGGACAGGCCCCTCGGAGACCCAGTACTTC. Translating gives CSARTGPSETQYF.

This clonotype came up many times. The rearrangement joins TRBV18 to TRBJ2-7; D is undetermined. CDR1 and CDR2 (germline): KGHSH, LQKENI. Trimming pared 8 bases from V and 5 bases from J, leaving 16 bases between. The CDR3 has 13 amino acids. CDR3 protein: CASRQRESHEQYF. The CDR3 DNA follows: TGTGCCAGCCGACAAAGGGAAAGCCACGAGCAGTACTTC.

This clonotype was seen at least ten times. V usage is TRBV11-2 and J usage is TRBJ1-1; D is unclear. CDR1 and CDR2 from the germline V gene are SGHAT and FQNNGV. This CDR3 is 14 amino acids long. V lost 6 bases, J lost 2 bases, and 13 bases lay in between. The CDR3 protein is CASRPIARNTEAFF. The DNA of the CDR3 is TGTGCCAGCAGACCAATCGCTCGTAACACTGAAGCTTTCTTT.

This clonotype was found many times. V is TRBV5-5 and J is TRBJ2-5; 7 bases line up with TRBD1. Losses at the gene ends were 2 bases for V and 0 bases for J; bases not matched to a gene: 4. The CDR3 is 15 amino acids. CDR1 is SGHKS and CDR2 is YYEKEE in the germline V gene (reference sequence). This CDR3 is CASSFRGTDQETQYF. The CDR3 nucleotides are TGTGCCAGCAGCTTTAGGGGGACAGACCAAGAGACCCAGTACTTC.

This clonotype appeared a few times. This sequence joins TRBV28 and TRBJ1-5, with D maybe TRBD1 (5 bases). The germline V gene has CDR1 MDHEN and CDR2 SYDVKM. V lost 6 bases and J 6 bases, leaving 18 bases between the germline ends. CDR3 length: 15 amino acids. CDR3 protein: CASSRTGGEGQPQHF. The DNA of the CDR3 is TGTGCCAGCAGCCGAACGGGGGGTGAGGGTCAGCCCCAGCATTTT.

The table lists this clonotype with many counts. This chain uses TRBV7-6 with TRBJ2-3; D not certain. From germline, CDR1 is SGHVS and CDR2 FNYEAQ. The length of the CDR3 is 14 residues. Trimming removed 4 bases at V and 2 bases at J, with 10 bases between. The CDR3 bases are TGTGCCAGCAGCTCCCAACCCCTCACAGATACGCAGTATTTT. Protein: CASSSQPLTDTQYF.

In its sample, this clonotype was seen many times. The chain joins TRBV11-2 to TRBJ2-2; 10 bases are shared with TRBD2. V lost 5 bases to trimming and J lost 2 bases; unmatched junction nucleotides: 5. This CDR3 is 16 amino acids long. Per the germline V gene, CDR1 is SGHAT and CDR2 is FQNNGV. The DNA of the CDR3 is TGTGCCAGCAGCCCTGGACTAGCGGAAAACACCGGGGAGCTGTTTTTT. Amino acid sequence: CASSPGLAENTGELFF. The entire variable domain, with the rest obtained from reference TRBV11-2 and TRBJ2-2, is as follows: EAGVAQSPRYKIIEKRQSVAFWCNPISGHATLYWYQQILGQGPKLLIQFQNNGVVDDSQLPKDRFSAERLKGVDSTLKIQPAKLEDSAVYLCASSPGLAENTGELFFGEGSRLTVL.

This clonotype has at least ten counts. The chain carries TRBV18 and TRBJ2-5; maybe TRBD1 (6 bases). Trimming left V 6 bases short and J 1 base short, with 15 bases between. The CDR3 is 15 amino acids. Looked up from germline, CDR1 is KGHSH and CDR2 is LQKENI. This CDR3 reads CASSPQMDSQETQYF. CDR3 coding DNA: TGTGCCAGCTCGCCTCAGATGGACAGCCAAGAGACCCAGTACTTC.

This clonotype was found many times. J is TRBJ2-1 and V is TRBV6-1, with D possibly matching TRBD2 (5 bases). From germline, CDR1 is MNHNS and CDR2 SASEGT. This CDR3 spans 20 amino acids. V was cut by 6 bases and J by 3 bases, with 30 bases left in between. The DNA of the CDR3 is TGTGCCAGCAGCCACAGCAACCTAATGGACTTGGGGATTTACTACAATGAGCAGTTCTTC. Its translation: CASSHSNLMDLGIYYNEQFF.

The chain joins TRBV9 to TRBJ1-2, with D hard to call. The V end was cut by 3 bases, the J end by 2 bases, with 20 bases between. The CDR3 spans 17 residues. The germline CDR1 and CDR2 sequences are SGDLS and YYNGEE. CDR3 sequence (DNA): TGTGCCAGCAGCGGCTATGGAGAGATTGAAACGAACTATGGCTACACCTTC. This gives the protein CASSGYGEIETNYGYTF.

In the case of this clonotype: This likely reflects a read error, since a far larger clone is one base away. V usage is TRBV2 and J usage is TRBJ2-5, with 11 bases fitting TRBD1. The tail of the sequence fits TRBJ2-1 better, so the J call may be wrong. The germline V gene encodes CDR1 SNHLY and CDR2 FYNNEI. The CDR3 is 14 residues long. In DNA, the CDR3 is TGTGCCAGCTCCCGGGACAGGGGGTTGGAGACCCAGTTCTTC. This translates into CASSRDRGLETQFF.

This clonotype was counted only a few times. V is TRBV7-8 and J is TRBJ2-1, with TRBD2 identical over 11 bases. Germline V gene sequence: CDR1 SGHVS, CDR2 FQNEAQ. CDR3 length: 16 residues. V was clipped by 2 bases and J by 3 bases; unmatched bases: 3. As DNA, the CDR3 is TGTGCCAGCAGCTTAAGGGGACTAGCGGTCTACAATGAGCAGTTCTTC. It specifies CASSLRGLAVYNEQFF.

Many counts were recorded for this clonotype. The chain is built from TRBV13 and TRBJ1-1; D gene uncertain. Trimming cost V 3 bases and J 3 bases, with 8 bases left between them. CDR3 size: 13 residues. The V gene's germline CDR1 is PRHDT and CDR2 FYEKMQ (reference sequence). The CDR3 is CASSFRTDTEAFF. The CDR3 DNA is TGTGCCAGCAGCTTCAGGACTGACACTGAAGCTTTCTTT.

This clonotype has only a few counts. It may be a read error: a sequence one base away is much more abundant. This chain joins TRBV3-1 and TRBJ1-2; the D is unclear. Germline V gene lookup returns CDR1 LGHDT and CDR2 YNNKEL (reference sequence). Trimming stripped 5 bases from V and 2 bases from J, with 9 bases between. The CDR3 is made up of 13 amino acids. CDR3 region: CASSDRSNYGYTF. The CDR3 region has the DNA TGTGCCAGCAGCGACCGGTCCAACTATGGCTACACCTTC.

This clonotype has only a few counts. The genes are TRBV15 and TRBJ2-7, with TRBD1 matching 11 bases. Germline V lookup: CDR1 LNHNV, CDR2 YYDKDF (reference sequence). V lost 1 base, J lost 3 bases, and 2 bases stayed unmatched. The CDR3 spans 15 residues. The CDR3 DNA follows: TGTGCCACCAGCAGAGGGGGGACAGGGGGCTACGAGCAGTACTTC. It encodes CATSRGGTGGYEQYF.

The chain's CDR3 is CASSLEGGGYTF. In DNA, the CDR3 is TGTGCCAGCAGCCTCGAGGGAGGTGGCTACACCTTC. The J gene is TRBJ1-2, the V gene TRBV6-1; D gene ambiguous. The germline gives CDR1 MNHNS, CDR2 SASEGT. V was shortened by 6 bases and J by 7 bases, with 12 bases between the two germline ends. The CDR3 is 12 amino acids.

This clonotype appeared a few times. The V gene is TRBV24-1, the J gene TRBJ2-5, with D unclear. CDR1 and CDR2 from the germline V gene are KGHDR and SFDVKD. This CDR3 has 13 residues. V lost 6 bases and J lost 5, with 12 bases in between. This CDR3 is CATSPGPQETQYF. CDR3 nucleotides: TGTGCCACCAGTCCGGGCCCCCAGGAGACCCAGTACTTC.